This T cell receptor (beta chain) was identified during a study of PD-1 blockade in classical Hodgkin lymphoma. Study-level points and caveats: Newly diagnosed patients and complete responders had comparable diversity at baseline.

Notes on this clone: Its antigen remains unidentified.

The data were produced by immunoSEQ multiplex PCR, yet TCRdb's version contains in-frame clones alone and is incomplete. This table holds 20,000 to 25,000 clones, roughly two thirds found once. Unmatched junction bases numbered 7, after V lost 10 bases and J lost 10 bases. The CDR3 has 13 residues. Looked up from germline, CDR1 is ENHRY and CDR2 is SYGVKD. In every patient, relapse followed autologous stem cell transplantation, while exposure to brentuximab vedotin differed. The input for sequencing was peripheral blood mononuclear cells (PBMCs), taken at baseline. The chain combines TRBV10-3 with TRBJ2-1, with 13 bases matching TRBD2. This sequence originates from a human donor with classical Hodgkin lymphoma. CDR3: CATVLAGGREQFF. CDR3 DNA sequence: TGTGCCACGGTACTAGCGGGGGGGAGGGAGCAGTTCTTC.